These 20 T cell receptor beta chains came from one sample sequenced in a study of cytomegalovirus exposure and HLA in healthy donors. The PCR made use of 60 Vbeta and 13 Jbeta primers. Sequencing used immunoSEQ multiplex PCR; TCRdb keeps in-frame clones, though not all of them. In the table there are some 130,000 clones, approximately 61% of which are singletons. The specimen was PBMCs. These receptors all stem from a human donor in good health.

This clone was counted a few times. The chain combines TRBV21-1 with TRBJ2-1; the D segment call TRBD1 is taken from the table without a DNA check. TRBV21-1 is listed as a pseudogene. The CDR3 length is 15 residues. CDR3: CASSIGTGGYNEQFF. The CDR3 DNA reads TGTGCCAGCAGCATCGGAACAGGGGGCTACAATGAGCAGTTCTTC.

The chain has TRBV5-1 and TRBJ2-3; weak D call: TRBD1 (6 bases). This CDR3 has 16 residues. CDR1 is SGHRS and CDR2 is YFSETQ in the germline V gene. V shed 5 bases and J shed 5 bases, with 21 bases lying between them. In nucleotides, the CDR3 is TGCGCCAGCAGTCCCGCCGAACAGGGATTCAGAGATACGCAGTATTTT. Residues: CASSPAEQGFRDTQYF. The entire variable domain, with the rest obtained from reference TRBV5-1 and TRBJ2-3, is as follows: KAGVTQTPRYLIKTRGQQVTLSCSPISGHRSVSWYQQTPGQGLQFLFEYFSETQRNKGNFPGRFSGRQFSNSRSEMNVSTLELGDSALYLCASSPAEQGFRDTQYFGPGTRLTVL.

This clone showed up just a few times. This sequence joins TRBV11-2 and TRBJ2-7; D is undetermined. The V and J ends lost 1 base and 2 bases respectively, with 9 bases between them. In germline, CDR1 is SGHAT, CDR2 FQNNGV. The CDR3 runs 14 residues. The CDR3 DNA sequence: TGTGCCAGCAGCTTAGTGACTCGCCCCTACGAGCAGTACTTC. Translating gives CASSLVTRPYEQYF.

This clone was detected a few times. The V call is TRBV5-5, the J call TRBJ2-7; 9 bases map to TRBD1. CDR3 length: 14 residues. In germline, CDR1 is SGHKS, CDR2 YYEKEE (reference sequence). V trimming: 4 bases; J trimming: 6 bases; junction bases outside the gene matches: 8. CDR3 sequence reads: CASSALTGGGEQYF. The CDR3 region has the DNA TGTGCCAGCAGCGCCCTGACAGGGGGTGGCGAGCAGTACTTC.

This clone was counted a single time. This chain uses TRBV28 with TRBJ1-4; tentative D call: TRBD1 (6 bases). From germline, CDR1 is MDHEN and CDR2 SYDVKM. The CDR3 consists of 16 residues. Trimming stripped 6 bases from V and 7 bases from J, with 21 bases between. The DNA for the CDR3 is TGTGCCAGCAGCTATCCTCTAGGGGGGGCTGGTGAAAAACTGTTTTTT. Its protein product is CASSYPLGGAGEKLFF.

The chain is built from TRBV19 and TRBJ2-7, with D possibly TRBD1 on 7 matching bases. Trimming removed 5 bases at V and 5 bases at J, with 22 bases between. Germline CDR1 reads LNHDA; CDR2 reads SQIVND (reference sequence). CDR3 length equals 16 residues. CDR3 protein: CASSPWTGPSAHEQYF. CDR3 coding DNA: TGTGCCAGTAGTCCCTGGACAGGCCCTAGCGCCCACGAGCAGTACTTC.

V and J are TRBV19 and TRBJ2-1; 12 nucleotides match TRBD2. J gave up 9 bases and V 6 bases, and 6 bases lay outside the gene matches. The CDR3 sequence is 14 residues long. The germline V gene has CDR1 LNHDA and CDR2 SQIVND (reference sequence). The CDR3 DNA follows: TGTGCCAGTAGACCTAGCGGGAGGGTTGGTGAGCAGTTCTTC. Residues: CASRPSGRVGEQFF.

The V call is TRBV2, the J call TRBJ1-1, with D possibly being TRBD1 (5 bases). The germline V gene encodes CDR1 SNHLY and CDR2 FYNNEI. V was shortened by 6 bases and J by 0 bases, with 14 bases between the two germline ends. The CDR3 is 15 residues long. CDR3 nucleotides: TGTGCCAGCAGACGGGGGTCCCTATTGAACACTGAAGCTTTCTTT. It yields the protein CASRRGSLLNTEAFF.

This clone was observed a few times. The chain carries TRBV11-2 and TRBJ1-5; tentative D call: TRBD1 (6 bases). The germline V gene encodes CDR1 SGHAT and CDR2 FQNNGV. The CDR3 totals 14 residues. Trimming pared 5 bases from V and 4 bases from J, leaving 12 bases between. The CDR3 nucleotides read TGTGCCAGCAGCGCAACAGGGTGGAATCAGCCCCAGCATTTT. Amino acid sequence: CASSATGWNQPQHF. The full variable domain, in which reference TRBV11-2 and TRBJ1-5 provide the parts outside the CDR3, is EAGVAQSPRYKIIEKRQSVAFWCNPISGHATLYWYQQILGQGPKLLIQFQNNGVVDDSQLPKDRFSAERLKGVDSTLKIQPAKLEDSAVYLCASSATGWNQPQHFGDGTRLSIL.

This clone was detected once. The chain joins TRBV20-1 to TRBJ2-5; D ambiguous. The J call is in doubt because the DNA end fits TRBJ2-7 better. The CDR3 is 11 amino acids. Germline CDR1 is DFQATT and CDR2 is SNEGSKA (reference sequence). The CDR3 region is CSASISYEQYF. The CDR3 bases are TGCAGTGCTAGTATATCCTACGAGCAGTACTTC.

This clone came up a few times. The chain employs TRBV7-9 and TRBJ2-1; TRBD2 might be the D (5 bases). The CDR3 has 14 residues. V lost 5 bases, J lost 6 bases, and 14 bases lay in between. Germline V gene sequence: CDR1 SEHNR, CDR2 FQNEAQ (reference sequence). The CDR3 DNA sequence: TGTGCCAGCAGCCACGGGAACGTCGGCAATGAGCAGTTCTTC. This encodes CASSHGNVGNEQFF.

The CDR3 nucleotides read TGTGCCAGCAGCCCGGGACTAGCGGGTTACAATGAGCAGTTCTTC. Amino acids: CASSPGLAGYNEQFF. The chain uses TRBV5-8 and TRBJ2-1; 12 nucleotides match TRBD2. This CDR3 comprises 15 residues. Germline CDR1 is SGHTS and CDR2 is YDEGEE. The V and J ends lost 4 bases and 4 bases, in that order; junction bases with no gene match: 3.

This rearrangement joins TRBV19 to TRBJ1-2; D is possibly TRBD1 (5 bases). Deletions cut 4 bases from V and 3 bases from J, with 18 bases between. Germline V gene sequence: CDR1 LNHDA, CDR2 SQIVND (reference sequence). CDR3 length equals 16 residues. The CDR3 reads CASSSPFRRAYYGYTF. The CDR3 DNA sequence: TGTGCCAGTAGTAGCCCGTTCCGCAGGGCGTACTATGGCTACACCTTC.

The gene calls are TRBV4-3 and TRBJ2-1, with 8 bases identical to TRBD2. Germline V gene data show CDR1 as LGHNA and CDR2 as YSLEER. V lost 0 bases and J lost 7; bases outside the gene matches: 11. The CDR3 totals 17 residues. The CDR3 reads CASSQDGGAGGGNEQFF. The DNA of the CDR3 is TGCGCCAGCAGCCAAGATGGCGGCGCGGGAGGAGGTAATGAGCAGTTCTTC.

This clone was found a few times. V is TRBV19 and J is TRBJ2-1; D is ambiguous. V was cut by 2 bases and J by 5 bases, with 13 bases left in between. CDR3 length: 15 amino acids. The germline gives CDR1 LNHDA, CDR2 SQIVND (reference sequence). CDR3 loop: CASSITRPGNNEQFF. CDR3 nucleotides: TGTGCCAGTAGTATAACACGGCCAGGTAACAATGAGCAGTTCTTC.

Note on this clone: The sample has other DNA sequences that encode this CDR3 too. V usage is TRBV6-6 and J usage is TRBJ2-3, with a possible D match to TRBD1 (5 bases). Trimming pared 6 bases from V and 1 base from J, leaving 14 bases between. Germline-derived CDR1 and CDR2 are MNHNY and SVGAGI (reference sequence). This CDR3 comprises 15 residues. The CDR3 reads CASSYQGSRTDTQYF. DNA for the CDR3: TGTGCCAGCAGCTATCAGGGAAGTCGCACAGATACGCAGTATTTT.

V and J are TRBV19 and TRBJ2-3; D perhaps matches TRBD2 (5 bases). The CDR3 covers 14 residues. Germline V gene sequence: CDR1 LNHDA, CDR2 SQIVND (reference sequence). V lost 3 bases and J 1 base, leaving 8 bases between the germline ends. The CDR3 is CASSIRRGTDTQYF. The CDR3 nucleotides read TGTGCCAGTAGTATCCGGCGGGGCACAGATACGCAGTATTTT. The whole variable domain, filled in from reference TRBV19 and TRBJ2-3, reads DGGITQSPKYLFRKEGQNVTLSCEQNLNHDAMYWYRQDPGQGLRLIYYSQIVNDFQKGDIAEGYSVSREKKESFPLTVTSAQKNPTAFYLCASSIRRGTDTQYFGPGTRLTVL.

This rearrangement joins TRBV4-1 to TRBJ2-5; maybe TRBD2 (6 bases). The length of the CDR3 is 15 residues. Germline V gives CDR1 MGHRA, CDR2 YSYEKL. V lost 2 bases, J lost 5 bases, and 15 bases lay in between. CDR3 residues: CASSQHAGTRETQYF. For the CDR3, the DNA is TGCGCCAGCAGCCAACATGCGGGAACCCGCGAGACCCAGTACTTC.

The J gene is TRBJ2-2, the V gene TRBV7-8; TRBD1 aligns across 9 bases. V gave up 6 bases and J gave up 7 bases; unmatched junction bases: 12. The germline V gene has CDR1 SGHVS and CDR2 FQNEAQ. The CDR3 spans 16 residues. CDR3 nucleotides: TGTGCCAGCAGTTGGGTTGGGGACAGGGCCCGCGGGGAGCTGTTTTTT. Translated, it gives CASSWVGDRARGELFF.

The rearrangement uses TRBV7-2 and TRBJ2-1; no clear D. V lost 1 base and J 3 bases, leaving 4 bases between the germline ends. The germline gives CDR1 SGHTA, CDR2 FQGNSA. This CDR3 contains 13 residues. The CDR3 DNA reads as TGTGCCAGCAGCTTAGACTACTACAATGAGCAGTTCTTC. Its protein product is CASSLDYYNEQFF.